What follows describes a single TCR beta chain. These data come from a study of early T cells in non-severe SARS-CoV-2 infection. Researchers attached unique molecular identifiers to individual cDNA molecules. TCRdb recomputed calls from the 5' RACE reads with MiXCR, one row per CDR3 protein. The table shows about 110,000 distinct CDR3 sequences, with 10% to 15% occurring only once. The starting material was whole blood, obtained at baseline. The receptor's source is an adult who was a healthcare worker with PCR-confirmed SARS-CoV-2 infection or an uninfected control (not recorded which).

The DNA for the CDR3 is TGCAGTGCCCCCGACAGGTCAACTAATGAAAAACTGTTTTTT. Translating it yields CSAPDRSTNEKLFF. V usage is TRBV20-1 and J usage is TRBJ1-4; D perhaps matches TRBD1 (6 bases). This CDR3 is 14 amino acids long. V was cut by 6 bases and J by 0 bases, with 11 bases left in between. Germline values: CDR1 DFQATT, CDR2 SNEGSKA (reference sequence).